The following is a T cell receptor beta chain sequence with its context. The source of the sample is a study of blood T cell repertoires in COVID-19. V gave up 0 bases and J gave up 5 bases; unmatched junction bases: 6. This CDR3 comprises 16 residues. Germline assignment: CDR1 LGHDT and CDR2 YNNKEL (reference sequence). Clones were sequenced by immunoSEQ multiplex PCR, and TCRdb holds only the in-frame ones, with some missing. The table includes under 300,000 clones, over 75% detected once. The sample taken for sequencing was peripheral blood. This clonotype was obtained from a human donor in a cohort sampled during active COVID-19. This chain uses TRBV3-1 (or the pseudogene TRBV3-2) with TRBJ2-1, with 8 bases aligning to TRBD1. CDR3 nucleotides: TGTGCCAGCAGCCAAGATCGGGGGACAGGACACAATGAGCAGTTCTTC. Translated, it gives CASSQDRGTGHNEQFF.